One and the same sample provided the 18 T cell receptor beta chains below, sequenced in a study of blood T cell repertoires in COVID-19. Sequenced by immunoSEQ multiplex PCR; TCRdb stores in-frame clones only, minus some. The sample shows 150,000 to 200,000 clones, approximately 85% of them seen only once. The sample was peripheral blood. These receptors all stem from a woman aged 55-70 years with acute or convalescent COVID-19.

The V gene is TRBV7-9, the J gene TRBJ1-1; 7 bases line up with TRBD1. This CDR3 has 13 amino acids. Germline V gives CDR1 SEHNR, CDR2 FQNEAQ (reference sequence). J was trimmed by 3 bases and V by 5 bases; bases with no gene match: 3. CDR3 sequence (DNA): TGTGCCAGCAGCCCGACAGGGCACACTGAAGCTTTCTTT. It specifies CASSPTGHTEAFF.

This chain links TRBV3-1 (or the pseudogene TRBV3-2) with TRBJ1-2, with 9 bases matching TRBD1. The CDR3 totals 14 residues. Trimming took 1 base from V and 7 from J; bases not matched to a gene: 4. Germline CDR1 reads LGHDT; CDR2 reads YNNKEL (reference sequence). Written as DNA, the CDR3 is TGTGCCAGCAGCCAAGCACAGGGGGCGGTTGGCTACACCTTC. Residues: CASSQAQGAVGYTF.

This clone appeared once. The chain recombines TRBV27 with TRBJ1-4; 9 positions match TRBD1. This CDR3 is built from 17 residues. Germline V gene lookup returns CDR1 MNHEY and CDR2 SMNVEV (reference sequence). Trimming at V came to 6 bases and at J to 5 bases, leaving 13 bases not matched to a gene. The CDR3 sequence: CASSSSAWDRENEKLFF. The CDR3 DNA sequence: TGTGCCAGCAGCTCTTCAGCATGGGACAGGGAGAATGAAAAACTGTTTTTT.

This chain joins TRBV5-1 and TRBJ2-5; TRBD2 matches at 14 bases. CDR1 SGHRS and CDR2 YFSETQ come from the germline V gene. The trim removed 5 bases at V and 2 bases at J, leaving 11 bases unmatched. This CDR3 spans 18 amino acids. The CDR3 DNA reads TGCGCCAGCAGTTCCGGGACTAGCGGGAGAGGAGGGCAAGAGACCCAGTACTTC. It translates to CASSSGTSGRGGQETQYF.

This rearrangement joins TRBV6-2 or TRBV6-3 to TRBJ2-1, with 9 bases matching TRBD2. Germline V gene lookup returns CDR1 MNHEY and CDR2 SVGEGT. The CDR3 has 16 amino acids. Trimming took 6 bases from V and 5 from J; bases not matched to a gene: 11. The chain's CDR3 is CASSPGRPSGDNEQFF. The CDR3 DNA sequence: TGTGCCAGCAGCCCTGGCCGGCCTAGCGGGGACAATGAGCAGTTCTTC.

The chain recombines TRBV5-1 with TRBJ1-1, with no clear D. The CDR3 loop spans 13 amino acids. CDR1 SGHRS and CDR2 YFSETQ come from the germline V gene. Deletions cut 0 bases from V and 3 bases from J, with 6 bases between. CDR3 residues: CASSLDRYTEAFF. Written as DNA, the CDR3 is TGCGCCAGCAGCTTGGACAGATACACTGAAGCTTTCTTT.

Here the CDR3 reads CASSNTPGLANEQFF. The CDR3 DNA follows: TGTGCCAGCAGCAACACCCCGGGACTAGCCAATGAGCAGTTCTTC. The chain employs TRBV27 and TRBJ2-1; 9 bases line up with TRBD2. The germline CDR1 and CDR2 sequences are MNHEY and SMNVEV (reference sequence). The CDR3 runs to 15 residues. The J segment lost 6 bases and the V segment lost 6 bases, leaving 9 bases of the junction unmatched.

V and J are TRBV19 and TRBJ1-5; tentatively, D is TRBD1 (5 bases). CDR1 and CDR2 from the germline V gene are LNHDA and SQIVND (reference sequence). The CDR3 is 13 residues long. Deletions cut 5 bases from V and 7 bases from J, with 12 bases between. CDR3 DNA: TGTGCCAGTAGTGAGCGCGGGGACCAGCCCCAGCATTTT. The encoded protein is CASSERGDQPQHF.

The J gene is TRBJ1-5, the V gene TRBV27; the D gene is possibly TRBD1 (5 bases). Trimming left V 0 bases short and J 7 bases short, with 10 bases between. The CDR3 has 14 residues. Per the germline V gene, CDR1 is MNHEY and CDR2 is SMNVEV (reference sequence). The CDR3 sequence: CASSLSARAQPQHF. The CDR3 DNA is TGTGCCAGCAGTTTATCCGCCAGGGCCCAGCCCCAGCATTTT.

This clone was detected a few times. The V call is TRBV6-5, the J call TRBJ2-2; TRBD1 matches at 7 bases. Losses at the gene ends were 8 bases for V and 2 bases for J; bases not matched to a gene: 8. The CDR3 spans 15 residues. Per germline, CDR1 MNHEY and CDR2 SVGAGI. Here the CDR3 DNA reads TGTGCCAGCGGCGATGGGACAGTCAACACCGGGGAGCTGTTTTTT. Translating it yields CASGDGTVNTGELFF.

The J gene is TRBJ1-1, the V gene TRBV7-9; 7 nucleotides line up with TRBD1. Germline assignment: CDR1 SEHNR and CDR2 FQNEAQ (reference sequence). V lost 2 bases, J lost 3 bases, and 3 bases stayed unmatched. The CDR3 extends over 14 amino acids. CDR3 coding DNA: TGTGCCAGCAGCTTAATCAGGGGGGACACTGAAGCTTTCTTT. This codes for CASSLIRGDTEAFF.

This clone was found a few times. Other DNA sequences of this sample code for an identical CDR3. V is TRBV11-3 and J is TRBJ1-1; tentative D call: TRBD1 (5 bases). This CDR3 is built from 14 residues. The germline CDR1 and CDR2 sequences are SGHNT and YENEEA. V was shortened by 2 bases and J by 0 bases, with 7 bases between the two germline ends. CDR3 in amino acids: CASSLRGMNTEAFF. CDR3 nucleotide sequence: TGTGCCAGCAGCTTACGGGGGATGAACACTGAAGCTTTCTTT.

CDR3 in DNA: TGTGCCAGCAGCCTAGGACAGGGGGGTAACTATGGCTACACCTTC. This gives the protein CASSLGQGGNYGYTF. The chain has TRBV5-5 and TRBJ1-2, with 10 bases identical to TRBD1. The CDR3 has 15 residues. Unmatched junction bases numbered 4, after V lost 4 bases and J lost 1 base. Germline V gene data show CDR1 as SGHKS and CDR2 as YYEKEE (reference sequence).

The chain has TRBV6-1 and TRBJ1-4; D might be TRBD1 (6 bases). From germline, CDR1 is MNHNS and CDR2 SASEGT. Trimming stripped 3 bases from V and 7 bases from J, with 15 bases between. The CDR3 is 15 residues long. For the CDR3, the DNA is TGTGCCAGCAGTGATGACCGGGACATAACTGAAAAACTGTTTTTT. It is translated as CASSDDRDITEKLFF.

In this sample, this clone turned up once. The chain uses TRBV28 and TRBJ1-5; 8 positions match TRBD1. The CDR3 totals 15 residues. From germline, CDR1 is MDHEN and CDR2 SYDVKM. V dropped 5 bases and J dropped 7; count of bases not matched to a gene: 10. CDR3 in amino acids: CASSTPDRDGQPQHF. For the CDR3, the DNA is TGTGCCAGCAGTACTCCGGACAGGGACGGCCAGCCCCAGCATTTT.

The rearrangement uses TRBV6-6 and TRBJ2-5; D gene ambiguous. The CDR3 totals 13 residues. V was shortened by 8 bases and J by 4 bases, with 14 bases between the two germline ends. Germline V gene data show CDR1 as MNHNY and CDR2 as SVGAGI (reference sequence). Here the CDR3 reads CASQRSTGETQYF. In nucleotides, the CDR3 is TGTGCCAGCCAAAGGTCGACGGGAGAGACCCAGTACTTC.

This chain joins TRBV6-5 and TRBJ2-3; 8 bases map to TRBD2. This CDR3 is 15 amino acids long. The germline V gene encodes CDR1 MNHEY and CDR2 SVGAGI. The V and J ends lost 6 bases and 6 bases, in that order; junction bases with no gene match: 11. CDR3 nucleotide sequence: TGTGCCAGCAGCTCACTAGCGGCCTCCCGGGATACGCAGTATTTT. Protein sequence: CASSSLAASRDTQYF.

This CDR3 is CASSDPGGELFF. CDR3 sequence (DNA): TGCGCCAGCAGTGATCCGGGCGGGGAGCTGTTTTTT. The chain joins TRBV10-1 to TRBJ2-2; D ambiguous. The CDR3 runs 12 residues. Germline V gene data show CDR1 as WNHNN and CDR2 as SYGVQD (reference sequence). The V and J ends lost 3 bases and 7 bases respectively, with 6 bases between them.